This T cell receptor (beta chain) was identified in a study of memory CD4+ T cells and cytomegalovirus serostatus. Single viable CD3+CD4+CD8-CD45RO+ cells were sorted as the memory CD4+ T cells. From germline, CDR1 is SGHTS and CDR2 YDEGEE. V dropped 1 base and J dropped 2 bases, with 7 bases sitting between them. This CDR3 is 15 amino acids long. General study findings and limits: Of more than 150 reported CMV TCRbeta sequences, under 70 were found in memory CD4+ repertoires.

This clone was found once. Its antigen remains unidentified. The data were produced by immunoSEQ multiplex PCR, yet TCRdb's version contains in-frame clones alone and is incomplete. The sample carries 80,000 or so clones, 75% to 85% recorded once. The TCR was taken from an adult in good health and CMV-seropositive. Specimen: memory CD4+ T cells from blood. V is TRBV5-8 and J is TRBJ2-6; D call uncertain. This CDR3 is CASSLSWAGANVLTF. In DNA, the CDR3 is TGTGCCAGCAGCTTGTCCTGGGCTGGGGCCAACGTCCTGACTTTC.